These 28 T cell receptor beta chains were sequenced from one sample in a study of CD8+CD57+ T cells in acquired aplastic anemia. Genomic DNA constituted the template upon which TCR beta VDJ and CDR3 profiling was performed. MiXCR, run by TCRdb on the reads, gives a single entry per CDR3 protein. This table holds about 180,000 distinct CDR3 sequences, 48% found once. Patients sequenced had flow cytometry evidence of CD8+CD57+ cell expansion. Sequencing used sorted CD4+, CD8+, or CD8+CD57+ T cells (not recorded which) from PBMCs. The source of these receptors is a human donor with aplastic anemia.

Concerning this clonotype: A read error is possible here, since a much larger clone lies one base away. The chain couples TRBV7-9 to TRBJ1-2; D call uncertain. The CDR3 totals 14 residues. V was pared by 5 bases and J by 4 bases, with 14 bases between. Germline-derived CDR1 and CDR2 are SEHNR and FQNEAQ (reference sequence). CDR3 in amino acids: CASSQTLMLYGYTF. CDR3 nucleotide sequence: TGTGCCAGCAGCCAAACCCTGATGCTCTATGGCTACACCTTC. Combining the CDR3 with reference TRBV7-9 and TRBJ1-2 gives the whole variable domain DTGVSQNPRHKITKRGQNVTFRCDPISEHNRLYWYRQTLGQGPEFLTYFQNEAQLEKSRLLSDRFSAERPKGSFSTLEIQRTEQGDSAMYLCASSQTLMLYGYTFGSGTRLTVV.

This clonotype was detected many times. The chain uses TRBV20-1 and TRBJ1-4; perhaps TRBD1 as D (5 bases). This CDR3 comprises 12 residues. V was cut by 6 bases and J by 5 bases, with 10 bases left in between. Germline assignment: CDR1 DFQATT and CDR2 SNEGSKA (reference sequence). CDR3 nucleotides: TGCAGTGCCGGACGGGGGAATGAAAAACTGTTTTTT. Amino acids: CSAGRGNEKLFF.

This clonotype was seen once. V gene TRBV29-1 combines with J gene TRBJ2-3; 16 positions match TRBD2. Trimming at V came to 5 bases and at J to 0 bases, leaving 8 bases not matched to a gene. CDR1 is SQVTM and CDR2 is ANQGSEA in the germline V gene. The CDR3 totals 18 residues. DNA of the CDR3: TGCAGCGTTCCGGACAGGGGACTAGCGGGGGGGAGCACAGATACGCAGTATTTT. Encoded protein: CSVPDRGLAGGSTDTQYF.

The chain carries TRBV10-2 and TRBJ2-2; D may match TRBD1 or TRBD2 (5 bases each). The V gene's germline CDR1 is WSHSY and CDR2 SAAADI. Trimming took off 9 bases at V and 4 bases at J, with 15 bases between the two ends. There are 14 residues in the CDR3. For the CDR3, the DNA is TGCGCCAGTCGAGAGGGGAGTCCCACCGGGGAGCTGTTTTTT. Its translation: CASREGSPTGELFF.

For this clonotype: A much more abundant neighbour one base away suggests this may be a read error. The rearrangement links TRBV3-1 to TRBJ2-7; D perhaps matches TRBD1 (6 bases). The CDR3 sequence is 14 residues long. Germline lookup yields CDR1 LGHDT and CDR2 YNNKEL (reference sequence). CDR3 protein: CASSRGHPADERYF. The CDR3 DNA reads as TGTGCCAGCAGCCGGGGACACCCCGCCGACGAGCGGTACTTC.

This clonotype was recorded many times. An end of the junction differs from the germline gene, which may be a read error. The chain is built from TRBV7-7 and TRBJ2-2; D tentatively reads TRBD1 or TRBD2 (5 bases each). There are 14 residues in the CDR3. The germline V gene has CDR1 SSHAT and CDR2 FNYEAQ (reference sequence). Written as DNA, the CDR3 is TGTGCTAGCAGCTTTCCTGGGGGTGCCGGGGAGCTGTTTTTT. The encoded protein is CASSFPGGAGELFF.

The chain couples TRBV10-3 to TRBJ2-6; a possible D gene is TRBD1 (6 bases). Germline values: CDR1 ENHRY, CDR2 SYGVKD. The CDR3 totals 17 residues. V lost 0 bases and J 4 bases, leaving 13 bases between the germline ends. The CDR3 coding sequence is TGTGCCATCAGTGAGTCGGGGGCCGGAACCGGGGCCAACGTCCTGACTTTC. It encodes CAISESGAGTGANVLTF.

The J gene is TRBJ2-3, the V gene TRBV2, with 9 bases aligning to TRBD2. This CDR3 spans 16 amino acids. Trimming removed 6 bases from V and 1 base from J; junction bases left unmatched: 8. CDR1 and CDR2 (germline): SNHLY, FYNNEI. In DNA form, the CDR3 reads TGTGCCAGCAGGGGGCCTAGCGGGGTAGGCACAGATACGCAGTATTTT. This translates into CASRGPSGVGTDTQYF.

This clonotype was counted many times. It is likely a read error, because the conserved phenylalanine at the end of the CDR3 is missing. The DNA is left out, because the CDR3 cannot be placed on it with certainty; the CDR3 is given as TCRdb lists it. J is TRBJ1-2 and V is TRBV6-5. The CDR3 region is 11 residues in length, termini included. From germline, CDR1 is MNHEY and CDR2 SVGAGI. CDR3 loop: CASSYSNERIL.

This clonotype has only one observation. The chain is built from TRBV5-1 and TRBJ2-6, with D hard to call. This CDR3 contains 10 residues. V gave up 3 bases and J gave up 16 bases, with 8 bases separating them. Germline V gene sequence: CDR1 SGHRS, CDR2 YFSETQ. The CDR3 sequence is CASSSDGLTF. DNA of the CDR3: TGCGCCAGCAGCTCGGACGGGCTGACTTTC.

The genes are TRBV24-1 and TRBJ1-4, with TRBD1 matching over 8 bases. V lost 4 bases to trimming and J lost 12 bases; unmatched junction nucleotides: 6. The CDR3 runs to 13 residues. Germline CDR1 is KGHDR and CDR2 is SFDVKD. CDR3 DNA: TGTGCCACCAGTGACGACAGGGGCGTGGAACTGTTTTTT. Translating gives CATSDDRGVELFF.

As regards this clonotype: A read error may be the cause here, since a much bigger clone is one base away. Here the CDR3 omits its conserved ending phenylalanine or tryptophan, so a read error is the likely source. The CDR3 protein is CASRGGTQGVEQYL. CDR3 coding DNA: TGTGCCAGCAGGGGGGGCACCCAGGGGGTCGAGCAGTACCTC. The genes are TRBV2 and TRBJ2-7; TRBD1 is a possible D gene (7 bases). The CDR3 length is 14 residues. The germline V gene encodes CDR1 SNHLY and CDR2 FYNNEI. V lost 6 bases, J lost 6 bases, and 18 bases lay in between.

In its sample, this clonotype was seen a few times. The chain carries TRBV30 and TRBJ1-3, with no clear D. The V gene lost 8 bases and the J gene lost 0 bases, with 11 bases spanning the gap. The germline V gene has CDR1 GTSNPN and CDR2 SVGIG (reference sequence). The CDR3 loop spans 13 amino acids. The CDR3 bases are TGTGCCCTCAGTATAGGCTCTGGAAACACCATATATTTT. It specifies CALSIGSGNTIYF.

This clonotype was observed many times. The chain carries TRBV5-4 and TRBJ2-2; no definite D call. Trimming left V 4 bases short and J 0 bases short, with 7 bases between. Germline V gene sequence: CDR1 SGHNT, CDR2 YYREEE (reference sequence). CDR3 length: 14 residues. CDR3 nucleotides: TGTGCCAGCAGCCCTCCAACGAACACCGGGGAGCTGTTTTTT. Amino acids: CASSPPTNTGELFF.

The table lists this clonotype with a count of one. The V and J genes are TRBV24-1 and TRBJ2-1, with 10 bases identical to TRBD1. V lost 3 bases and J lost 7; bases outside the gene matches: 5. The CDR3 is 15 residues long. Germline V gene lookup returns CDR1 KGHDR and CDR2 SFDVKD. CDR3 in amino acids: CATSDPWTGGNEQFF. CDR3 nucleotides: TGTGCCACCAGTGATCCCTGGACAGGGGGGAATGAGCAGTTCTTC.

J is TRBJ2-1 and V is TRBV11-2, with 7 bases identical to TRBD1. Germline V gene lookup returns CDR1 SGHAT and CDR2 FQNNGV. The V segment lost 5 bases and the J segment 3 bases; nucleotides outside the gene matches: 13. CDR3 length: 17 amino acids. The CDR3 is CASSRKTRTGDYNEQFF. The CDR3 nucleotides read TGTGCCAGCAGCCGAAAAACTAGAACAGGGGACTACAATGAGCAGTTCTTC.

This clonotype was detected once. The rearrangement uses TRBV3-1 and TRBJ1-2; a weak D match, TRBD1 (6 bases). CDR1 and CDR2 (germline): LGHDT, YNNKEL (reference sequence). V lost 4 bases, J lost 8 bases, and 23 bases lay in between. The CDR3 totals 16 residues. In DNA form, the CDR3 reads TGTGCCAGCAGCCCATGGGTCAGCAGGGAGGGGGACGGCTACACCTTC. It encodes CASSPWVSREGDGYTF.

The CDR3 region is CASSGGGGVVHTYEQYF. The CDR3 bases are TGCGCCAGCAGCGGCGGAGGCGGGGTTGTGCATACCTACGAGCAGTACTTC. The chain has TRBV5-1 and TRBJ2-7; D is perhaps TRBD2 (6 bases). CDR1 SGHRS and CDR2 YFSETQ come from the germline V gene. The V end lost 4 bases, the J end lost 2 bases, and 22 bases lay between the germline ends. This CDR3 is 17 amino acids long.

This clonotype was observed once. This chain uses TRBV20-1 with TRBJ2-1, with 7 bases aligning to TRBD2. CDR1 and CDR2 from the germline V gene are DFQATT and SNEGSKA (reference sequence). Trimming cost V 4 bases and J 5 bases; bases outside gene matches: 8. The CDR3 is 14 amino acids. CDR3 protein: CSAKTGTTNNEQFF. In DNA form, the CDR3 reads TGCAGTGCTAAAACCGGGACTACGAACAATGAGCAGTTCTTC.

The V call is TRBV19, the J call TRBJ1-2; D gene unclear. The CDR3 is 13 amino acids. CDR1 LNHDA and CDR2 SQIVND come from the germline V gene (reference sequence). Deletions cut 5 bases from V and 3 bases from J, with 10 bases between. CDR3 in DNA: TGTGCCAGTAGTCAGGCGGCATACTATGGCTACACCTTC. This sequence encodes CASSQAAYYGYTF.

In its sample, this clonotype ranks as medium-sized (0.01 to 0.1%). The chain employs TRBV2 and TRBJ1-1; 7 bases agree with TRBD1. Germline CDR1 and CDR2: SNHLY and FYNNEI. The CDR3 extends over 12 amino acids. After removal of 11 bases from V and 5 bases from J, the junction contained 8 bases not matched to a gene. CDR3 sequence (DNA): TGTGCCGAAAACGACAGGGTTACTGAAGCTTTCTTT. This codes for CAENDRVTEAFF.

With respect to this clonotype: A read error is possible here, since a much larger clone lies one base away. The chain employs TRBV5-4 and TRBJ2-1; TRBD2 agrees at 8 bases. The CDR3 is made up of 17 amino acids. Germline CDR1 reads SGHNT; CDR2 reads YYREEE (reference sequence). This chain's CDR3 is CASGLDSRKRGTNEQFF. The CDR3 region has the DNA TGTGCCAGCGGCTTGGATAGCAGGAAGCGGGGGACAAATGAGCAGTTCTTC.

This clonotype was detected many times. The chain employs TRBV7-9 and TRBJ2-3; D is unresolved. The germline V gene has CDR1 SEHNR and CDR2 FQNEAQ (reference sequence). V dropped 2 bases and J dropped 2 bases, with 5 bases sitting between them. The CDR3 consists of 13 residues. The CDR3 protein is CASSLRNTDTQYF. CDR3 coding DNA: TGTGCCAGCAGCTTAAGGAACACAGATACGCAGTATTTT.

The V gene is TRBV5-1, the J gene TRBJ1-6; 9 bases are a match to TRBD1. The CDR3 loop spans 18 amino acids. Germline CDR1 is SGHRS and CDR2 is YFSETQ. V shed 3 bases and J 4 bases; nucleotides not matched to a gene: 11. CDR3 residues: CASSWGIDRGEYNSPLHF. As DNA, the CDR3 is TGCGCCAGCAGCTGGGGAATTGACAGGGGGGAATATAATTCACCCCTCCACTTT.

This clonotype came up many times. The chain recombines TRBV2 with TRBJ2-1; no firm D call. The CDR3 is 13 residues long. From germline, CDR1 is SNHLY and CDR2 FYNNEI. V was shortened by 4 bases and J by 8 bases, with 12 bases between the two germline ends. The CDR3 nucleotides are TGTGCCAGCAGTGTAGCCCCCGGCGATGAGCAGTTCTTC. Its protein is CASSVAPGDEQFF.

This clonotype has at least ten counts. The chain recombines TRBV10-3 with TRBJ2-7; D assignment may be TRBD1 or TRBD2 (7 bases each). The CDR3 covers 16 residues. The germline V and J ends were trimmed by 2 bases and 2 bases, with 16 bases remaining between them. Per germline, CDR1 ENHRY and CDR2 SYGVKD. CDR3 in amino acids: CAISESGTVPTYEQYF. The CDR3 DNA sequence: TGTGCCATCAGTGAGAGCGGGACAGTCCCTACCTACGAGCAGTACTTC.

In this sample, this clonotype turned up a few times. The V and J genes are TRBV30 and TRBJ1-4; TRBD1 might be the D (5 bases). The germline V gene encodes CDR1 GTSNPN and CDR2 SVGIG (reference sequence). This CDR3 is built from 14 residues. Trimming pared 4 bases from V and 8 bases from J, leaving 17 bases between. Here the CDR3 reads CAWTDTGRGEKLFF. The CDR3 DNA is TGTGCCTGGACTGATACAGGCCGAGGGGAAAAACTGTTTTTT.

Ten or more counts support this clonotype. The V gene is TRBV29-1, the J gene TRBJ1-4; 9 bases line up with TRBD1. Looked up from germline, CDR1 is SQVTM and CDR2 is ANQGSEA. The ends lost 3 bases at V and 7 bases at J; junction bases unmatched: 3. This CDR3 is built from 13 residues. CDR3 DNA: TGCAGCGTTGAGGGGACAGGGACTGAAAAACTGTTTTTT. It codes for CSVEGTGTEKLFF.